This T cell receptor beta chain was captured by sequencing in a study of Graves' ophthalmopathy and Graves' hyperthyroidism. Worth noting for this clonotype: Its antigen remains unknown.

Transcripts of RNA were the source for amplifying TCR beta CDR3 regions. HTBI primers were used in a first-round RT-PCR, which preceded a second-round multiplex PCR. TCRdb fed the multiplex PCR reads into MiXCR, producing one record per CDR3 protein. The data hold approximately 1.2 million distinct CDR3 sequences, with approximately 35% observed a single time. Trimming at V came to 1 base and at J to 2 bases, leaving 7 bases not matched to a gene. The germline gives CDR1 SGHDN, CDR2 FVKESK. The CDR3 is 18 amino acids. Study-wide results and limits: Sensitivity of around 85% and specificity of roughly 80% were achieved when a 13-signature model separated ophthalmopathy from stable hyperthyroidism.

The V gene is TRBV14, the J gene TRBJ2-7, with 14 bases matching TRBD2. Specimen: peripheral blood or thyroid tissue (not recorded which). The TCR sequence derives from an adult man with Graves' hyperthyroidism. CDR3 bases: TGTGCCAGCAGCCAAGGGACTAGCGGGAGGTTGATCACCTACGAGCAGTACTTC. Protein product: CASSQGTSGRLITYEQYF.